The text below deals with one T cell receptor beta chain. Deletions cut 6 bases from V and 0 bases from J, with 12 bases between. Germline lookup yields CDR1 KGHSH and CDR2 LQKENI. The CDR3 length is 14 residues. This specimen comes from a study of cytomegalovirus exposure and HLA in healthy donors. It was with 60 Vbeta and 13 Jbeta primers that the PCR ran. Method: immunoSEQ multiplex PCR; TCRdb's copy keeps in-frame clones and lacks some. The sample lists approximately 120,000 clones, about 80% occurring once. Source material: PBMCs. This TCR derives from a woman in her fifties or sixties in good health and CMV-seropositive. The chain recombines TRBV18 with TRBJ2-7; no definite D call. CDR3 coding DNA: TGTGCCAGCTCCCCTCGCCCCAGCTCCTACGAGCAGTACTTC. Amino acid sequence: CASSPRPSSYEQYF. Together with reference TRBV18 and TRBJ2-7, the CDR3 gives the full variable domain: NAGVMQNPRHLVRRRGQEARLRCSPMKGHSHVYWYRQLPEEGLKFMVYLQKENIIDESGMPKERFSAEFPKEGPSILRIQQVVRGDSAAYFCASSPRPSSYEQYFGPGTRLTVT.